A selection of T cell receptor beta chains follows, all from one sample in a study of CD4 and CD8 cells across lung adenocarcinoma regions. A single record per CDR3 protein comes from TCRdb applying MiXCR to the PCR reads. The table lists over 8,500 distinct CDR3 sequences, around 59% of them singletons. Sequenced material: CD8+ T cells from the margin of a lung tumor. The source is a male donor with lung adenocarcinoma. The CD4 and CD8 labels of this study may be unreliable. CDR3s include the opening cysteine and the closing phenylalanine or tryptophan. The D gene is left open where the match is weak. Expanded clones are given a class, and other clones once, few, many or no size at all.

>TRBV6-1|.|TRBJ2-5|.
CVCAGAGGGDQETQYF
TGTGTCTGCGCGGGGGCCGGGGGCGGGGACCAAGAGACGCAGTACTTC
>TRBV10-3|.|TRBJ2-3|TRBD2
CAGGGGSAQDTQYF
TGCGCGGGCGGGGGGGGCAGTGCCCAAGATACCCAGTATTTT
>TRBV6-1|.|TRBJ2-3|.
CASSDAGLGAKDTQYF
TGTGCCAGCAGTGACGCGGGGCTGGGAGCCAAGGATACTCAGTACTTT
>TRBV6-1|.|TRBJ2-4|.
CASSEAGTWVEDTQYF
TGTGCCAGCAGTGAAGCGGGGACGTGGGTCGAGGATACGCAGTATTTC
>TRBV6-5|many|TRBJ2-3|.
CASSYFGGMGTDTQYF
TGTGCCAGCAGTTACTTTGGCGGGATGGGGACAGATACGCAGTATTTT
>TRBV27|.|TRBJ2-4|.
CASSFNRRVKGENTQYF
TGTGCCAGCAGCTTCAACCGCCGGGTTAAGGGAGAAAATACGCAGTACTTT
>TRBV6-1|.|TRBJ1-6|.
CASTRQVDSPLHF
TGTGCCAGCACTCGACAGGTGGATTCACCCCTCCACTTT
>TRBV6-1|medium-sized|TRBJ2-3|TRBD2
CASRPGTRRSTDTQYF
TGTGCCAGCAGGCCCGGGACTAGAAGGAGCACAGATACGCAGTATTTT
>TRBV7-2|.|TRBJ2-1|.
CAGTGLRAKNTQYF
TGTGCCGGCACGGGCCTGCGAGCCAAAAATACGCAGTATTTC
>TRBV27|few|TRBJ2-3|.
CASSTLGRTDTQYF
TGTGCCAGCAGTACCCTAGGACGCACAGATACGCAGTATTTT
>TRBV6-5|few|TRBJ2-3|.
CASSYSIQRTDTQYF
TGTGCCAGCAGTTACTCGATCCAGAGGACAGATACGCAGTATTTT
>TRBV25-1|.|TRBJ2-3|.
CAGSGGREQDTQYF
TGTGCCGGCAGTGGGGGCCGAGAGCAAGATACGCAGTATTTT
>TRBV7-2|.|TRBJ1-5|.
CASSPGVSGNQPQHF
TGTGCCAGCAGCCCGGGGGTTTCGGGCAATCAGCCCCAGCATTTT
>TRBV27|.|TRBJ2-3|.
CASILTGTLETQYF
TGTGCCAGCATATTAACTGGGACTCTGGAGACCCAGTATTTT
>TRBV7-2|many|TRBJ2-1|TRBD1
CASSIGTAVEQFF
TGTGCCAGCAGCATCGGGACAGCAGTTGAGCAGTTCTTC
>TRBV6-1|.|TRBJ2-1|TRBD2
CASRVHTGLAGGPRDEQFF
TGTGCCAGCAGAGTACACACGGGACTAGCGGGAGGGCCCAGGGATGAGCAGTTCTTC
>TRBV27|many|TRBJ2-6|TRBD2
CASSLFAGGARRGANVLTF
TGTGCCAGCAGTTTATTTGCGGGGGGCGCCCGACGGGGGGCCAACGTCCTGACTTTC
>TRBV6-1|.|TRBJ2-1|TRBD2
CASSPQYETSDEQFF
TGTGCCAGCAGCCCGCAATATGAGACTAGCGATGAGCAGTTCTTC
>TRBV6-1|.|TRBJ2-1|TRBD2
CASNQLAGGKEQFF
TGTGCCAGCAATCAACTAGCGGGGGGCAAGGAGCAGTTCTTC
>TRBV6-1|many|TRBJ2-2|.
CASSEAPGGGELFF
TGTGCCAGCAGTGAAGCCCCGGGTGGCGGGGAGCTGTTTTTT
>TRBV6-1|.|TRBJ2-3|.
CAGSGGLDQDTQYF
TGTGCGGGGAGTGGGGGCCTAGACCAAGATACCCAGTATTTC
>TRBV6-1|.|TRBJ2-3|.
CASREAGGQDGDTQYF
TGTGCCAGCAGGGAAGCCGGGGGCCAGGATGGGGATACCCAGTATTTT
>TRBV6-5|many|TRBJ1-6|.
CASSYSRQDRTPLHF
TGTGCCAGCAGTTACTCGAGGCAAGACCGTACACCCCTCCACTTT
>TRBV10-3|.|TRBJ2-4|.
CAGNAGGERNIQYF
TGTGCGGGCAACGCTGGCGGTGAGAGAAACATTCAGTACTTC
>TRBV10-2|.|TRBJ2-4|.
CVSGMCTKNIQYF
TGCGTCTCGGGGATGTGTACCAAAAACATTCAGTACTTC